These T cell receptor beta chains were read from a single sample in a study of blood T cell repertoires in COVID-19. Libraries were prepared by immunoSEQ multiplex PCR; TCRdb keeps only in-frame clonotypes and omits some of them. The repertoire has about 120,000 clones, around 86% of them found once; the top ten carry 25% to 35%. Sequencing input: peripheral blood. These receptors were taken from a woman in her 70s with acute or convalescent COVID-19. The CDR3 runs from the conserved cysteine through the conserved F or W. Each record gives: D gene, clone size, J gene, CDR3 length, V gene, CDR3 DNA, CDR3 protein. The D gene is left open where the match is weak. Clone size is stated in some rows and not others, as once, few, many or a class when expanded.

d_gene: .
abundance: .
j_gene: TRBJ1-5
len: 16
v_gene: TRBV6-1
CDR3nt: TGTGCCAGCAGTGAACCCCCAGCGCTCGACCATCAGCCCCAGCATTTT
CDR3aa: CASSEPPALDHQPQHF

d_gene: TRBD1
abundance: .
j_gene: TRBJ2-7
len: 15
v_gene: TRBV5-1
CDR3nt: TGCGCCAGCAGCTTGGAGGACAGGGGGACCTACGAGCAGTACTTC
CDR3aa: CASSLEDRGTYEQYF

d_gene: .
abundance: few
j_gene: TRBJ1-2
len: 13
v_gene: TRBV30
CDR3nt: TGTGCCTGGAGTGTATTGCCGGGGAATGGCTACACCTTC
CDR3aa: CAWSVLPGNGYTF

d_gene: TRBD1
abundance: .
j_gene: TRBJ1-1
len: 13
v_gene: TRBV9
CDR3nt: TGTGCCAGCAGCGGCGACAGGGCCACTGAAGCTTTCTTT
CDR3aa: CASSGDRATEAFF

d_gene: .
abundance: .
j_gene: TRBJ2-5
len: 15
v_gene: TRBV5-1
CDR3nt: TGCGCCAGCAGCCCCCCTGTGGGCTCCCAAGAGACCCAGTACTTC
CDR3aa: CASSPPVGSQETQYF

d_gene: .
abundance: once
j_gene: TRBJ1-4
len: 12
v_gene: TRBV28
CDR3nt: TGTGCCAGCAGAGATACAGGGCCCCTGAGTGTTTTT
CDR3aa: CASRDTGPLSVF

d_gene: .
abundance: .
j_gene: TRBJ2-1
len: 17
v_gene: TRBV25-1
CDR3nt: TGTGCCAGCAGTGAGGCGATAGGCGGGGGCCCCTACAATGAGCAGTTCTTC
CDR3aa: CASSEAIGGGPYNEQFF

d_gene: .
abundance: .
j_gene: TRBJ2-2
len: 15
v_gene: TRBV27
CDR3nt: TGTGCCAGCAGTCCGCACGGTCGGGACACCGGGGAGCTGTTTTTT
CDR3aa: CASSPHGRDTGELFF

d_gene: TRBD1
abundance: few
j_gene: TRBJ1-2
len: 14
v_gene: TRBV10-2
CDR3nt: TGCGCCAGCACTCTGGACAGGGGCAACTATGGCTACACCTTC
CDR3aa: CASTLDRGNYGYTF

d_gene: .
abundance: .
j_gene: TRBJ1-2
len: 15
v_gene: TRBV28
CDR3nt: TGTGCCAGCAGTTTACTGTTAGCGGGGGGATATGGCTACACCTTC
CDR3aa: CASSLLLAGGYGYTF

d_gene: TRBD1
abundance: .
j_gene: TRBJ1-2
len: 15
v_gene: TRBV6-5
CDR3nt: TGTGCCAGCAGAACACCGGGACAGGGGGCGGATGGCTACACCTTC
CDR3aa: CASRTPGQGADGYTF

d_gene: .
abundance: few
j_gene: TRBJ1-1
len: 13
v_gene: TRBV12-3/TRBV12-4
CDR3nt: TGTGCCAGCAGAGGAAAAGGGGGCACTGAAGCTTTCTTT
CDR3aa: CASRGKGGTEAFF

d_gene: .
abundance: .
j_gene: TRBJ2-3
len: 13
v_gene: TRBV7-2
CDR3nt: TGTGCCAGCAGCCCCCTTAGCACAGATACGCAGTATTTT
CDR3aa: CASSPLSTDTQYF

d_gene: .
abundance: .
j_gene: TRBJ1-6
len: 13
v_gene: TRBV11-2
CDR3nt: TGTGCCAGCAGCTTAGGGCCCGATTCACCCCTCCACTTT
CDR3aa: CASSLGPDSPLHF

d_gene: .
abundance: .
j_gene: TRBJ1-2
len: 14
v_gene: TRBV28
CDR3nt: TGTGCCAGCAGCCCCCGGGGAAGGAGGGATGGCTACACCTTC
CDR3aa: CASSPRGRRDGYTF

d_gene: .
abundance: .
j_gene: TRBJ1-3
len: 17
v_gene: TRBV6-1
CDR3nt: TGTGCCAGCAGTGAACTTCCGATGAGCCCCTCTGGAAACACCATATATTTT
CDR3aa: CASSELPMSPSGNTIYF

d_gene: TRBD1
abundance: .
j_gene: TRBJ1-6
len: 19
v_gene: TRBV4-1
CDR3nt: TGCGCCAGCAGCCAAGGCCCTGGGACAGGGAGAATCGTGAATTCACCCCTCCACTTT
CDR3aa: CASSQGPGTGRIVNSPLHF

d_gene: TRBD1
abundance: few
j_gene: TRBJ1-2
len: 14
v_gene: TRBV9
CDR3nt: TGTGCCAGCAGCCGACAGGGGGGGGTCGGTGGCTACACCTTC
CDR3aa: CASSRQGGVGGYTF

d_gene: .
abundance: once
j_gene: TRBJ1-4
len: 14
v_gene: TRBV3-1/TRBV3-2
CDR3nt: TGTGCCAGCAGCCAGGGCGCAACTAATGAAAAACTGTTTTTT
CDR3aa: CASSQGATNEKLFF

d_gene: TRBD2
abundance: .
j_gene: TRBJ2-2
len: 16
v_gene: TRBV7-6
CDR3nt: TGTGCCAGCAGCCCTGGACTAGCGGGGGGGCATAGGGAGCTGTTTTTT
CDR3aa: CASSPGLAGGHRELFF

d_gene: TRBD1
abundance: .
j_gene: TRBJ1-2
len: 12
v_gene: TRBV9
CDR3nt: TGTGCCAGCAGCCTGACAGGGGTCGGCTACACCTTC
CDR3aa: CASSLTGVGYTF

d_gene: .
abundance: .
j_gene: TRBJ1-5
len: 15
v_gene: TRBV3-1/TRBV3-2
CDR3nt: TGTGCCAGCAGCCAAGATTTCTCCGGGGATCAGCCCCAGCATTTT
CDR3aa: CASSQDFSGDQPQHF

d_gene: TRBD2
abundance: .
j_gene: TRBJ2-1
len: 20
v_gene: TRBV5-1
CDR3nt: TGCGCCAGCAGCTCAGTTGTAGCGGGGGACCAACTAAGCTCCTACAATGAGCAGTTCTTC
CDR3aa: CASSSVVAGDQLSSYNEQFF

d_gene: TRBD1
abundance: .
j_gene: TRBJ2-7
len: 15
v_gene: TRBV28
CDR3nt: TGTGCCAGCAGTTCAACCGGGACAGGGGCCTACGAGCAGTACTTC
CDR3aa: CASSSTGTGAYEQYF

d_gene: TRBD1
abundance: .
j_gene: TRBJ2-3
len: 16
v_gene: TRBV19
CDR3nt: TGTGCCAGTAGTAAGCTAACAGGGGCTGGCACAGATACGCAGTATTTT
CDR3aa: CASSKLTGAGTDTQYF

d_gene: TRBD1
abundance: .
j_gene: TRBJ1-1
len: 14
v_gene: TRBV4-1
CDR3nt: TGCGCCAGCAGCCTAAACGACAGGGTGGCTGAAGCTTTCTTT
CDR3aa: CASSLNDRVAEAFF

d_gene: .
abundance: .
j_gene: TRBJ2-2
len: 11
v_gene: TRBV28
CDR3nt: TGTGCCAGCAGCCTAGCGGGGGAGCTGTTTTTT
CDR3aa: CASSLAGELFF

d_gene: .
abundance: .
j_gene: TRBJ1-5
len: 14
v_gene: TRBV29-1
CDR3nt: TGCAGCGTTTCACAGGGTTATAGCAATCAGCCCCAGCATTTT
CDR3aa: CSVSQGYSNQPQHF

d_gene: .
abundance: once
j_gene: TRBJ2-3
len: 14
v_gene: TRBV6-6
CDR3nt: TGTGCCAGCACCAAGACGGGACTCGGAGGTACGCAGTATTTT
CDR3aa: CASTKTGLGGTQYF

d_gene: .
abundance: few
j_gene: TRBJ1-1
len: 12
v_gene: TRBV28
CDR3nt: TGTGCCAGCAGTCCCCTTGGGGCGAGAGTGTTCTTT
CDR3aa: CASSPLGARVFF

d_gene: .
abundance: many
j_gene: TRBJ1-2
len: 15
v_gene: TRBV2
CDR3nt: TGTGCCAGCAGTGAGTCAGGGGTTCCCATCTATGGCTACACCTTC
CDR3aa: CASSESGVPIYGYTF

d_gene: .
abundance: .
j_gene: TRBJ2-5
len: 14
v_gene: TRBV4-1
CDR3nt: TGCGCCAGCAGCCAAGATGGGTTCGGGAAGACCCAGTACTTC
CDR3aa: CASSQDGFGKTQYF

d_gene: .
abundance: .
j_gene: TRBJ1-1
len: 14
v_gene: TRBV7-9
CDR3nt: TGTGCCAGCAGCTTGAGTTTTGGTGGCACTGAAGCTTTCTTT
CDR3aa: CASSLSFGGTEAFF

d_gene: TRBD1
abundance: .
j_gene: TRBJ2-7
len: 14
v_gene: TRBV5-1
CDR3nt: TGCGCCAGCAGCTTTGACACGCAGGGGGAGGAGCAGTACTTC
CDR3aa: CASSFDTQGEEQYF

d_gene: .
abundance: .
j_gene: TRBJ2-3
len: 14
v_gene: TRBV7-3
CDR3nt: TGTGCCAGCAGCGCAGCAGGGGCCGCGGATACGCAGTATTTT
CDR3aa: CASSAAGAADTQYF

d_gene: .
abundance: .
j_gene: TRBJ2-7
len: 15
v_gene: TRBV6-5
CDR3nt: TGTGCCAGCAGTTACGACGGGACACACTCCTACGAGCAGTACTTC
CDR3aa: CASSYDGTHSYEQYF